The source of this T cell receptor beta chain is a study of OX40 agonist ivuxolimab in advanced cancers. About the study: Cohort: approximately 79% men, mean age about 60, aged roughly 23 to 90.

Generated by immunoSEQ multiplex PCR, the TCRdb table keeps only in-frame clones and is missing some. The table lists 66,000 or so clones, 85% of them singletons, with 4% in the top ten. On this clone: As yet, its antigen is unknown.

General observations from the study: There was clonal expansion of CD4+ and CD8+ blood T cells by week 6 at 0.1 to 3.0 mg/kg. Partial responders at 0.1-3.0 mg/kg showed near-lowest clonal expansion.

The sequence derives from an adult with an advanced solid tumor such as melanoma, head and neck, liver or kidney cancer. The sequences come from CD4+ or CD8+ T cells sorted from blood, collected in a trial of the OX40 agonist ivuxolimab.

The CDR3 DNA reads as TGTGCCAGCAGCTCCGGGACTAGGTCCTACAATGAGCAGTTCTTC. Amino acids: CASSSGTRSYNEQFF. V and J are TRBV11-2 and TRBJ2-1, with 8 bases fitting TRBD2. V lost 4 bases, J lost 1 base, and 3 bases stayed unmatched. Germline V gene sequence: CDR1 SGHAT, CDR2 FQNNGV. This CDR3 comprises 15 residues.